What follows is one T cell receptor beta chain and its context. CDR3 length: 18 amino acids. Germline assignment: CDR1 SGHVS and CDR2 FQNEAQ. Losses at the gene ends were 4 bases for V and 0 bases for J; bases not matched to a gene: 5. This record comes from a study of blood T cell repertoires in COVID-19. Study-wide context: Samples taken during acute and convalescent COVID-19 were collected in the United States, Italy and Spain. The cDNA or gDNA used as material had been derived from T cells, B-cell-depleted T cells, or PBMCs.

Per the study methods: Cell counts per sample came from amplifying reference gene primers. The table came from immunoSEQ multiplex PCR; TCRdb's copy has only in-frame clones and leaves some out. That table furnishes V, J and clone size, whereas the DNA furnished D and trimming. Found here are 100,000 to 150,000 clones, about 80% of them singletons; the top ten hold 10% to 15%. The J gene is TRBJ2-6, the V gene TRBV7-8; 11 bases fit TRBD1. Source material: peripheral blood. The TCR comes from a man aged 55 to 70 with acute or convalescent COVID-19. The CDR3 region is CASSYWTGGFSGANVLTF. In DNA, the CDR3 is TGTGCCAGCAGCTATTGGACAGGGGGCTTCTCTGGGGCCAACGTCCTGACTTTC.